These 29 T cell receptor beta chains came from one sample sequenced in a study of cytomegalovirus exposure and HLA in healthy donors. PCR involved 60 Vbeta and 13 Jbeta primers. The method was immunoSEQ multiplex PCR; TCRdb's version includes in-frame clones alone and lacks a portion of them. The profile shows some 130,000 clones, about 87% of them singletons. Sequenced input: PBMCs. These receptors were taken from a woman aged 30 to 39 in good health and CMV-seronegative.

The chain has TRBV28 and TRBJ1-5; maybe TRBD1 (6 bases). V lost 4 bases, J lost 4 bases, and 11 bases lay in between. The CDR3 is 14 amino acids. Germline loops: CDR1 MDHEN, CDR2 SYDVKM. Written as DNA, the CDR3 is TGTGCCAGCAGTTATTACAGGGAGAATCAGCCCCAGCATTTT. As protein: CASSYYRENQPQHF.

The rearrangement links TRBV6-5 to TRBJ2-5; tentatively, D is TRBD2 (5 bases). There are 13 residues in the CDR3. V dropped 3 bases and J dropped 4 bases, with 9 bases sitting between them. The germline V gene has CDR1 MNHEY and CDR2 SVGAGI. CDR3 DNA sequence: TGTGCCAGCAGTTATGGACTGGGAGAGACCCAGTACTTC. Translating gives CASSYGLGETQYF.

The sample holds a few counts of this clone. The V and J genes are TRBV5-1 and TRBJ2-1, with TRBD2 matching over 11 bases. Germline assignment: CDR1 SGHRS and CDR2 YFSETQ. V dropped 3 bases and J dropped 5; count of bases not matched to a gene: 7. The CDR3 is made up of 16 amino acids. This CDR3 is CASSWGTSGGNNEQFF. CDR3 sequence (DNA): TGCGCCAGCAGCTGGGGGACTAGCGGAGGGAACAATGAGCAGTTCTTC.

The chain joins TRBV6-5 to TRBJ1-5; tentative D call: TRBD1 (6 bases). The germline gives CDR1 MNHEY, CDR2 SVGAGI. The CDR3 runs 15 residues. The V gene lost 5 bases and the J gene lost 2 bases, with 13 bases spanning the gap. CDR3 DNA: TGTGCCAGCAGTCACAGGGAGACGGGCAATCAGCCCCAGCATTTT. Its translation: CASSHRETGNQPQHF.

This sequence joins TRBV6-1 and TRBJ2-6; a weak D match, TRBD1 (6 bases). V shed 5 bases and J shed 2 bases, with 10 bases lying between them. The CDR3 is made up of 15 amino acids. Germline V gives CDR1 MNHNS, CDR2 SASEGT. DNA of the CDR3: TGTGCCAGCAGTCCCCGACAGGCTGGGGCCAACGTCCTGACTTTC. Residues: CASSPRQAGANVLTF.

This clone has just one count. V usage is TRBV9 and J usage is TRBJ2-7, with 8 positions matching TRBD2. The CDR3 has 15 amino acids. Unmatched junction bases numbered 6, after V lost 2 bases and J lost 2 bases. Germline V gives CDR1 SGDLS, CDR2 YYNGEE. The CDR3 nucleotides read TGTGCCAGCAGCGTTGGGCTAGCGGGCACCTACGAGCAGTACTTC. Its protein product is CASSVGLAGTYEQYF.

About this clone: At one end, the junction sequence differs from germline, possibly due to a read error. V usage is TRBV7-9 and J usage is TRBJ1-1; D gene uncertain. Germline lookup yields CDR1 SEHNR and CDR2 FQNEAQ (reference sequence). This CDR3 has 11 residues. The DNA for the CDR3 is TGTTCCAGCGGGAGGAACACTGAAGCTTTCTTT. It translates to CSSGRNTEAFF.

This rearrangement joins TRBV11-1 to TRBJ1-2, with 7 positions matching TRBD1. With 3 bases clipped from V and 8 bases from J, the junction kept 6 bases outside the gene matches. Germline V lookup: CDR1 SGHAT, CDR2 FQDESV (reference sequence). The CDR3 runs to 13 residues. For the CDR3, the DNA is TGTGCCAGCAGCTTGGAGGGGGCGCGCGGCTACACCTTC. Residues: CASSLEGARGYTF.

This clone was detected a few times. J is TRBJ1-6 and V is TRBV2; D is perhaps TRBD1 (6 bases). Between the trimmed V and J ends, which lost 6 bases and 5 bases, there was a span of 17 bases. The germline V gene encodes CDR1 SNHLY and CDR2 FYNNEI. CDR3 length equals 16 residues. CDR3 sequence reads: CASSPPLQGNNSPLHF. DNA for the CDR3: TGTGCCAGCAGCCCGCCGTTACAGGGTAATAATTCACCCCTCCACTTT.

About this clone: The same CDR3 also results from other DNA sequences found in this sample. This chain uses TRBV5-4 with TRBJ1-1; D possibly corresponds to TRBD1 (6 bases). V was trimmed by 3 bases and J by 3 bases, leaving 15 bases between them. CDR3 length: 15 residues. In germline, CDR1 is SGHNT, CDR2 YYREEE (reference sequence). In DNA form, the CDR3 reads TGTGCCAGCAGCTCAACAGGGAATAGATACACTGAAGCTTTCTTT. It yields the protein CASSSTGNRYTEAFF.

This clone has a single count. V and J are TRBV11-1 and TRBJ2-2; TRBD1 is a possible D gene (6 bases). Trimming took off 6 bases at V and 6 bases at J, with 14 bases between the two ends. This CDR3 contains 14 residues. Germline V gives CDR1 SGHAT, CDR2 FQDESV (reference sequence). The CDR3 reads CASSVEAGAGELFF. CDR3 DNA sequence: TGTGCCAGCAGTGTCGAAGCAGGGGCCGGGGAGCTGTTTTTT.

J is TRBJ2-1 and V is TRBV7-3, with D possibly TRBD2 on 5 matching bases. This CDR3 contains 12 residues. Looked up from germline, CDR1 is SGHTA and CDR2 is FQGTGA. V dropped 8 bases and J dropped 5 bases, with 10 bases sitting between them. The CDR3 DNA sequence: TGTGCCAGCGGTGCCGGGGACAATGAGCAGTTCTTC. This encodes CASGAGDNEQFF. Together with reference TRBV7-3 and TRBJ2-1, the CDR3 gives the full variable domain: GAGVSQTPSNKVTEKGKYVELRCDPISGHTALYWYRQSLGQGPEFLIYFQGTGAADDSGLPNDRFFAVRPEGSVSTLKIQRTERGDSAVYLCASGAGDNEQFFGPGTRLTVL.

This sequence joins TRBV6-6 and TRBJ1-2; D is possibly TRBD1 (6 bases). Trimming took 6 bases from V and 5 from J, leaving 16 bases between them. In germline, CDR1 is MNHNY, CDR2 SVGAGI (reference sequence). The CDR3 sequence is 14 residues long. CDR3 bases: TGTGCCAGCAGGCAGGGGACGGTCGGATATGGCTACACCTTC. Its translation is CASRQGTVGYGYTF.

The V gene is TRBV27, the J gene TRBJ1-4; TRBD1 aligns across 8 bases. This CDR3 is built from 16 residues. V shed 0 bases and J 4 bases; nucleotides not matched to a gene: 4. Germline lookup yields CDR1 MNHEY and CDR2 SMNVEV (reference sequence). CDR3 DNA sequence: TGTGCCAGCAGTTTATCCCAGGGGGCGTTTAATGAAAAACTGTTTTTT. It codes for CASSLSQGAFNEKLFF.

This clone was recorded once. This chain's CDR3 is CASSIGVAYNEQFF. The CDR3 region has the DNA TGTGCCAGTAGTATCGGAGTGGCCTACAATGAGCAGTTCTTC. This sequence joins TRBV19 and TRBJ2-1; D is uncertain. Germline V lookup: CDR1 LNHDA, CDR2 SQIVND (reference sequence). This CDR3 has 14 amino acids. Trimming stripped 3 bases from V and 2 bases from J, with 8 bases between.

This clone was seen once. One end of the junction fails to match germline, which may point to a read error. The chain recombines TRBV7-9 with TRBJ1-4; 7 bases agree with TRBD1. The CDR3 sequence is 14 residues long. CDR1 and CDR2 (germline): SEHNR, FQNEAQ (reference sequence). The CDR3 coding sequence is TGTTCCAGCAGCCTGGGACAGACTAATGAAAAACTGTTTTTT. This translates into CSSSLGQTNEKLFF.

The chain is built from TRBV7-3 and TRBJ2-1; D might be TRBD2 (6 bases). The V end lost 5 bases, the J end lost 4 bases, and 12 bases lay between the germline ends. The CDR3 has 14 amino acids. The germline CDR1 and CDR2 sequences are SGHTA and FQGTGA. The CDR3 reads CASSPHGTYNEQFF. The CDR3 coding sequence is TGTGCCAGCAGCCCCCACGGGACTTACAATGAGCAGTTCTTC.

The J gene is TRBJ2-7, the V gene TRBV11-2; perhaps TRBD2 as D (6 bases). This CDR3 comprises 16 residues. Trimming shortened V by 2 bases and J by 0 bases, and 14 bases separated the two germline ends. Germline assignment: CDR1 SGHAT and CDR2 FQNNGV. The DNA of the CDR3 is TGTGCCAGCAGCTTACTTGCCCGGGGGTCCTCCTACGAGCAGTACTTC. Translation gives CASSLLARGSSYEQYF.

The J gene is TRBJ2-3, the V gene TRBV2; TRBD2 agrees at 10 bases. CDR3 length: 16 residues. J gave up 2 bases and V 4 bases, and 6 bases lay outside the gene matches. The germline V gene encodes CDR1 SNHLY and CDR2 FYNNEI. CDR3 protein: CASSVEAGGITDTQYF. The CDR3 DNA is TGTGCCAGCAGTGTAGAAGCGGGGGGGATCACAGATACGCAGTATTTT. The whole variable domain, remainder taken from reference TRBV2 and TRBJ2-3, is EPEVTQTPSHQVTQMGQEVILRCVPISNHLYFYWYRQILGQKVEFLVSFYNNEISEKSEIFDDQFSVERPDGSNFTLKIRSTKLEDSAMYFCASSVEAGGITDTQYFGPGTRLTVL.

This rearrangement joins TRBV7-2 to TRBJ2-3, with a possible D match to TRBD2 (6 bases). V was clipped by 1 base and J by 6 bases, with 17 bases between them. The CDR3 has 16 amino acids. The germline V gene has CDR1 SGHTA and CDR2 FQGNSA. This chain's CDR3 is CASSLVVLAPGDTQYF. The CDR3 DNA reads as TGTGCCAGCAGCTTAGTGGTCCTAGCGCCTGGGGATACGCAGTATTTT. The full variable domain, in which reference TRBV7-2 and TRBJ2-3 provide the parts outside the CDR3, is GAGVSQSPSNKVTEKGKDVELRCDPISGHTALYWYRQSLGQGLEFLIYFQGNSAPDKSGLPSDRFSAERTGGSVSTLTIQRTQQEDSAVYLCASSLVVLAPGDTQYFGPGTRLTVL.

The genes are TRBV27 and TRBJ1-1, with D possibly being TRBD1 (6 bases). V was clipped by 6 bases and J by 8 bases, with 19 bases between them. The CDR3 is made up of 14 amino acids. The germline V gene has CDR1 MNHEY and CDR2 SMNVEV (reference sequence). In DNA, the CDR3 is TGTGCCAGCAGCCCCACGGGGGGGCGTTCCGAAGCTTTCTTT. Translating gives CASSPTGGRSEAFF.

In DNA, the CDR3 is TGTGCCAGTAGTCGGGACGGGAGAGAGTACAATGAGCAGTTCTTC. Translation: CASSRDGREYNEQFF. This chain connects TRBV19 to TRBJ2-1; tentatively, D is TRBD2 (6 bases). CDR1 and CDR2 from the germline V gene are LNHDA and SQIVND (reference sequence). The germline V and J ends were trimmed by 5 bases and 4 bases, with 15 bases remaining between them. This CDR3 has 15 amino acids.

The rearrangement uses TRBV6-6 and TRBJ1-5; possibly TRBD1 for D (6 bases). The CDR3 spans 16 residues. Trimming pared 7 bases from V and 2 bases from J, leaving 18 bases between. Per germline, CDR1 MNHNY and CDR2 SVGAGI (reference sequence). In DNA form, the CDR3 reads TGTGCCAGCAACGCTGGGGGGGGCTCTGGCAATCAGCCCCAGCATTTT. Protein sequence: CASNAGGGSGNQPQHF.

The chain recombines TRBV29-1 with TRBJ2-2; no reliable D call. The CDR3 has 15 residues. V was trimmed by 8 bases and J by 8 bases, leaving 24 bases between them. CDR1 is SQVTM, CDR2 ANQGSEA, per germline. The CDR3 spells CSCYKGSQSRGELFF. For the CDR3, the DNA is TGCAGCTGCTACAAAGGTAGCCAGTCGAGAGGGGAGCTGTTTTTT.

This chain joins TRBV19 and TRBJ2-1, with D uncertain. This CDR3 comprises 11 residues. V was shortened by 6 bases and J by 5 bases, with 5 bases between the two germline ends. Germline lookup yields CDR1 LNHDA and CDR2 SQIVND (reference sequence). The CDR3 spells CASRENNEQFF. CDR3 nucleotide sequence: TGTGCCAGTAGGGAGAACAATGAGCAGTTCTTC.

The chain employs TRBV5-6 and TRBJ1-1, with 9 bases aligning to TRBD1. Germline V gene lookup returns CDR1 SGHDT and CDR2 YYEEEE. Trimming cost V 4 bases and J 2 bases; bases outside gene matches: 6. The CDR3 consists of 15 residues. CDR3 amino acids: CASSRGDRDNTEAFF. CDR3 nucleotide sequence: TGTGCCAGCAGCCGGGGGGACAGGGATAACACTGAAGCTTTCTTT.

The rearrangement links TRBV5-1 to TRBJ1-6, with D unclear. CDR3 length: 17 amino acids. Germline lookup yields CDR1 SGHRS and CDR2 YFSETQ. V shed 4 bases and J shed 0 bases, with 14 bases lying between them. The CDR3 loop is CASSRRGSSSYNSPLHF. CDR3 in DNA: TGCGCCAGCAGCCGTCGCGGGTCGAGCTCCTATAATTCACCCCTCCACTTT. The full variable domain, rest sourced from reference TRBV5-1 and TRBJ1-6, is KAGVTQTPRYLIKTRGQQVTLSCSPISGHRSVSWYQQTPGQGLQFLFEYFSETQRNKGNFPGRFSGRQFSNSRSEMNVSTLELGDSALYLCASSRRGSSSYNSPLHFGNGTRLTVT.

The J gene is TRBJ2-3, the V gene TRBV6-5; possible D gene TRBD2, 5 bases. V lost 2 bases, J lost 2 bases, and 8 bases lay in between. The CDR3 length is 14 residues. Germline V lookup: CDR1 MNHEY, CDR2 SVGAGI. CDR3 amino acids: CASSYGSPTDTQYF. The CDR3 DNA reads as TGTGCCAGCAGTTACGGGAGCCCCACAGATACGCAGTATTTT.

The J gene is TRBJ2-5, the V gene TRBV7-2; TRBD1 might be the D (6 bases). This CDR3 contains 15 residues. Trimming stripped 4 bases from V and 2 bases from J, with 14 bases between. Germline lookup yields CDR1 SGHTA and CDR2 FQGNSA. CDR3 sequence reads: CASSSQGHQQETQYF. CDR3 nucleotide sequence: TGTGCCAGCAGCTCTCAGGGGCACCAACAAGAGACCCAGTACTTC.